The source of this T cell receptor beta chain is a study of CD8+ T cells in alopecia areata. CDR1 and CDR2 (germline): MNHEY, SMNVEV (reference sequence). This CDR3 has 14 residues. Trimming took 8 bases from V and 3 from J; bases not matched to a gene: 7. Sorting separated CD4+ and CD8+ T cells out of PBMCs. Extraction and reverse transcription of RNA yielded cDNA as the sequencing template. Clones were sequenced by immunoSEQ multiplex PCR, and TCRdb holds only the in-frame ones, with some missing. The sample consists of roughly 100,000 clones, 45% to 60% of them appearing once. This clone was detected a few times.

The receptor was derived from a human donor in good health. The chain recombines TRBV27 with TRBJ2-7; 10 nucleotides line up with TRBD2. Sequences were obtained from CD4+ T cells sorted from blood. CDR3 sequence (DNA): TGTGCCAGCTCCAGGGTAGCGGGGGGCTACGAGCAGTACTTC. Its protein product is CASSRVAGGYEQYF.